This TCR beta chain is from a study of T cells in tuberculosis. CDR3 length: 13 amino acids. In germline, CDR1 is SGHTS, CDR2 YDEGEE. V shed 10 bases, J shed 2 bases, and the junction held 8 bases outside the gene matches. Broader study findings: Cases with active tuberculosis were adults, while controls were adolescents. A GMM-specific repertoire classifier reached roughly 90% accuracy, AUROC around 0.87.

Generated by immunoSEQ multiplex PCR, the TCRdb table keeps only in-frame clones and is missing some. The sample has 20,000 to 25,000 clones; about 92% are singletons. Remarks on this clone: Its cognate antigen is unknown.

The clonotype originates from a donor under 30 with latent tuberculosis or without tuberculosis infection. Some clones in this sample may be carry-over from other donors' samples. Specimen: PBMCs. The chain carries TRBV5-8 and TRBJ2-7, with 8 bases aligning to TRBD1. CDR3 region: CAFRTGSAYEQYF. The CDR3 region has the DNA TGTGCCTTCAGGACAGGGTCCGCCTACGAGCAGTACTTC.